There are a few counts of the clone carrying this TCR beta chain. Its cognate antigen is unknown. This sample is part of a study of glioma-infiltrating T cells. About the research overall: Dexamethasone exposure before glioma surgery was limited to six or fewer days. About 920,000 peripheral T cells were targeted at roughly 4.5- to 10-fold coverage.

The study's findings and limits: Patients with low tissue-blood divergence carried a signature set of shared blood CDR3 motifs. Tissue and blood shared very few CDR3 sequences.

Using RNA template, CDR3s of TCR alpha and beta were amplified with iRepertoire arm-PCR. TCRdb analysed the multiplex PCR reads with MiXCR anew, one entry per CDR3 protein. The data contain around 350,000 distinct CDR3 sequences, roughly two fifths of them singletons. The sample was glioma tissue, nonneoplastic brain tissue, or PBMCs (not recorded which). This receptor was identified in a human donor with low-grade glioma or glioblastoma, undergoing nonglioma brain surgery, or in good health (not recorded which).

The CDR3 protein is CASRLRPATNEKLFF. CDR3 bases: TGTGCCAGCAGACTCCGACCCGCAACTAATGAAAAACTGTTTTTT. The V and J genes are TRBV2 and TRBJ1-4, with no clear D. CDR1 is SNHLY, CDR2 FYNNEI, per germline. The CDR3 has 15 amino acids. Trimming shortened V by 6 bases and J by 0 bases, and 11 bases separated the two germline ends. Variable domain in full (rest from reference TRBV2 and TRBJ1-4): EPEVTQTPSHQVTQMGQEVILRCVPISNHLYFYWYRQILGQKVEFLVSFYNNEISEKSEIFDDQFSVERPDGSNFTLKIRSTKLEDSAMYFCASRLRPATNEKLFFGSGTQLSVL.